This T cell receptor (beta chain) is from a study of cytomegalovirus exposure and HLA in healthy donors. Study conclusions and caveats: Rarity characterized most TCR sequences, yet some public TCRs appeared in many donors. Cytomegalovirus association was listed for under 200 TCR beta chains.

The study drew the donors from its approximately 110-subject validation cohort, separate from the 666-subject first cohort. CDR1 is WNHNN and CDR2 is SYGVQD in the germline V gene (reference sequence). The V and J ends lost 3 bases and 8 bases, in that order; junction bases with no gene match: 20. The CDR3 is made up of 20 amino acids. A word on this clone: Its target is not known.

Assay used: immunoSEQ multiplex PCR; TCRdb lists only in-frame clones, some missing. The data contain 130,000 to 150,000 clones, approximately 87% of them singletons. The receptor was derived from a man aged 18 to 29 in good health and CMV-seronegative. This sequence joins TRBV10-1 and TRBJ2-1; 12 bases align to TRBD2. Sequenced input: PBMCs. The DNA of the CDR3 is TGCGCCAGCAGTGACCACCGGGGGGCTAGCGGGAGGGCCGGTTTAGATGAGCAGTTCTTC. It encodes CASSDHRGASGRAGLDEQFF.